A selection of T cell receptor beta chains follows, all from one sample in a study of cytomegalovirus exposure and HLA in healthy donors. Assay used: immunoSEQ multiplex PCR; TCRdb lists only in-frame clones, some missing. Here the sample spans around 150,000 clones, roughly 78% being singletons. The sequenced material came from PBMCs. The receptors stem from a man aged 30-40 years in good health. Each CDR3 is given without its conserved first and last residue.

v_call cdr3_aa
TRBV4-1 ASSQVVLAGGRGF
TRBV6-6 ASSYHQGSTDTQY
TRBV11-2 ASSSGQGASGELF
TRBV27 ASSLSGRLGSFQETQY
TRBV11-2 ASSLSSQGLIQY
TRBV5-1 ASSFAGGLMNTGELF
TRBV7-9 ARDRAGANVLT
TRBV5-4 ASTPGGTSGNNEQF
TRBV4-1 ASSQDHSATGNNQPQH
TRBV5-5 AGSQGWDRGHGELF
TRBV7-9 SSSPPGGPIY
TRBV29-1 SVEGTGANTGELF
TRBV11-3 ASSARLDSSYNEQF
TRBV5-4 ASSPLSGNTIY
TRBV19 ASSIAASGLEQF
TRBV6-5 ASSQGLYSNQPQH
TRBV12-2 ASRTPGLAGECSDEQY
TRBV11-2 ASSLGLAGVREQF
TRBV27 ASSLMSSGRYNEQF
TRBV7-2 ASSLDLPGLAGDEQF
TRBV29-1 SAVAGTFSYEQY
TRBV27 ASSLRGEKLF
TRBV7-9 ASSLRTGSGTEAF
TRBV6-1 ASREAGANEKLF
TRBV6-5 ASSRGWGGQETQY
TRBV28 ATRNQGGETQY
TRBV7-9 ASSLETGAEAF
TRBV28 ASSHRGLRDTQY
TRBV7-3 ASSAPGLMNTGELF
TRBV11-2 ASSLGGTGGFEQY
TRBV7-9 ACGLVLANEQF
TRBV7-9 ASSFLGTDTQY
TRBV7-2 ASSRDRAAEAF
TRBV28 ASSLGGALGYT
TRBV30 AWSRDSGANVLT
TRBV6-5 ASSPRDIAYEQY
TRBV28 ASSSPPTDTEAF
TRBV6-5 ASREGASTDTQY
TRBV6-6 ASSYGVTGTYEQY
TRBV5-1 ASSSTSGRPFYNEQF
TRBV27 ASSIARTGNTIY
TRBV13 ASSLDLTETYEQY
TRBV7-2 VSSLGQGAYNEQF
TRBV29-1 SVGGRSTDTQY
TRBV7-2 ASSFQGMYQETQY
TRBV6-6 ASSRVPGGNTEAF
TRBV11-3 ASRFSGGPLDTDTQY
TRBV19 ASSIGRDETQY
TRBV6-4 ASSPGVLGELF
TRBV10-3 ATRSGMTYNEQF
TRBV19 ASRLADSYEQY
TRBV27 ASSPAGRRAF
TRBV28 ASSLSGADTQY
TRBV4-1 ASSQDQASGRSTDTQY
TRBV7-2 ASSLVASGNTGELF
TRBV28 ASIRRIGRYQPQH
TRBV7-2 ASSRRDRDEQY
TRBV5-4 ASSFGTDVDTQY
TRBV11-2 ASSSGTGVYNEQF
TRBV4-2 ASSQVGGGGGLAF